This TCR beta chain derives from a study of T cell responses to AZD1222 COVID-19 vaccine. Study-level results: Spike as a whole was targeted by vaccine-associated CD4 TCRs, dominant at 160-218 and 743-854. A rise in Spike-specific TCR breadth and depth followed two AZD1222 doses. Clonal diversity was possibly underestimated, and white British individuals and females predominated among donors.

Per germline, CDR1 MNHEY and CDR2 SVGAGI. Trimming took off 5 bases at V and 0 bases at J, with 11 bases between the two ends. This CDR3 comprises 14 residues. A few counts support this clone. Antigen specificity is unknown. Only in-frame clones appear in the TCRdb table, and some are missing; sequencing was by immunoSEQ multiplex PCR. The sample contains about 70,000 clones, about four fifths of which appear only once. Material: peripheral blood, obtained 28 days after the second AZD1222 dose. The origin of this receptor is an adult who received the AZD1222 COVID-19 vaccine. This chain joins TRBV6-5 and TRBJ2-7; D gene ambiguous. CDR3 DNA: TGTGCCAGCAGTACCAAAGGTAGCTCCTACGAGCAGTACTTC. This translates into CASSTKGSSYEQYF.